These 28 T cell receptor beta chains were sequenced from one sample in a study of T cell repertoires in cytomegalovirus infection (dated by TCRdb to about 2019). The instrument given in TCRdb is Illumina HiSeq 1500. TCRdb's own reprocessing of the public reads used fastp at Q25 and MiXCR and kept productive beta chains. Records with the same CDR3 protein are collapsed into one entry carrying the most frequent genes and DNA. The sample table shows about 250,000 distinct CDR3 sequences, and roughly 6.5% are seen once. Together, the top ten hold around 6% of the sample. Sequencing was carried out using PBMCs. These receptors originate from a human donor in good health (CMV status not recorded). Some clones in this sample may be carry-over from other donors' samples.

The sample holds many counts of this clonotype. This rearrangement joins TRBV28 to TRBJ2-3; TRBD2 agrees at 11 bases. The CDR3 has 16 amino acids. With 5 bases clipped from V and 5 bases from J, the junction kept 9 bases outside the gene matches. Germline V CDR1 and CDR2: MDHEN, SYDVKM. Written as DNA, the CDR3 is TGTGCCAGCAGTCTCTTAACTAGCGGGGGAGGAGATACGCAGTATTTT. This encodes CASSLLTSGGGDTQYF.

This clonotype was recorded a few times. This sequence joins TRBV11-3 and TRBJ2-3; D not certain. V shed 0 bases and J shed 3 bases, with 7 bases lying between them. This CDR3 is 14 amino acids long. The germline CDR1 and CDR2 sequences are SGHNT and YENEEA. The CDR3 DNA follows: TGTGCCAGCAGCTTAGACCCGGTTACAGATACGCAGTATTTT. Translating it yields CASSLDPVTDTQYF.

This clonotype was counted many times. The chain carries TRBV7-9 and TRBJ2-7, with TRBD1 identical over 7 bases. Trimming removed 1 base from V and 5 bases from J; junction bases left unmatched: 5. The CDR3 consists of 14 residues. Germline values: CDR1 SEHNR, CDR2 FQNEAQ (reference sequence). CDR3 protein: CASSLGGQIDEQYF. CDR3 coding DNA: TGTGCCAGCAGCTTAGGGGGACAGATCGACGAGCAGTACTTC.

This clonotype was counted ten times or more. The rearrangement links TRBV10-3 to TRBJ2-3; the D is unclear. The CDR3 runs to 15 residues. In germline, CDR1 is ENHRY, CDR2 SYGVKD. Trimming removed 4 bases from V and 2 bases from J, with 13 bases in between. The CDR3 coding sequence is TGTGCCATCAGTGTCAAGGCTACCTTCACAGATACGCAGTATTTT. Protein: CAISVKATFTDTQYF.

This clonotype came up many times. V is TRBV20-1 and J is TRBJ2-3; the match to TRBD2 covers 14 bases. After removal of 4 bases from V and 0 bases from J, the junction contained 6 bases not matched to a gene. CDR3 length: 17 residues. Germline CDR1 is DFQATT and CDR2 is SNEGSKA (reference sequence). CDR3 nucleotides: TGCAGTGCTACGACTAGCGGGGGGGGTTTTAGCACAGATACGCAGTATTTT. Translating it yields CSATTSGGGFSTDTQYF.

This clonotype was recorded many times. The chain couples TRBV7-2 to TRBJ1-2; possible D gene TRBD1, 5 bases. In germline, CDR1 is SGHTA, CDR2 FQGNSA. Trimming stripped 5 bases from V and 3 bases from J, with 10 bases between. The CDR3 consists of 13 residues. For the CDR3, the DNA is TGTGCCAGCAGCACGGACATAGACTATGGCTACACCTTC. It is translated as CASSTDIDYGYTF.

A few counts support this clonotype. The chain uses TRBV20-1 and TRBJ2-1; TRBD2 aligns across 7 bases. The CDR3 contains 13 residues. CDR1 is DFQATT, CDR2 SNEGSKA, per germline (reference sequence). The V segment lost 2 bases and the J segment 9 bases; nucleotides outside the gene matches: 7. The CDR3 nucleotides are TGCAGTGCTAGAAAGAATAGGGAGGGTGAGCAGTTCTTC. Translation: CSARKNREGEQFF.

This clonotype was counted ten times or more. This chain joins TRBV19 and TRBJ2-5, with a weak D call TRBD1 (5 bases). CDR3 length: 13 amino acids. Germline V gives CDR1 LNHDA, CDR2 SQIVND (reference sequence). V was pared by 6 bases and J by 7 bases, with 15 bases between. The chain's CDR3 is CASSDGARGTQYF. The DNA of the CDR3 is TGTGCCAGTAGCGATGGGGCCCGAGGGACCCAGTACTTC.

The chain is built from TRBV6-2 or TRBV6-3 and TRBJ2-2; D is possibly TRBD2 (6 bases). Germline CDR1 MNHEY, CDR2 SVGEGT. Trimming removed 7 bases at V and 2 bases at J, with 14 bases between. This CDR3 is built from 15 residues. The CDR3 sequence is CASIPGGTNTGELFF. The DNA for the CDR3 is TGTGCCAGCATCCCCGGGGGAACTAACACCGGGGAGCTGTTTTTT.

The CDR3 nucleotides are TGCAGTGCTTCGGACAGGGTGAACACTGAAGCTTTCTTT. Residues: CSASDRVNTEAFF. This sequence joins TRBV20-1 and TRBJ1-1; 8 bases match TRBD1. CDR3 size: 13 residues. The V and J ends lost 5 bases and 0 bases, in that order; junction bases with no gene match: 2. Germline assignment: CDR1 DFQATT and CDR2 SNEGSKA (reference sequence).

The chain carries TRBV28 and TRBJ1-1; weak D call: TRBD1 (6 bases). Trimming pared 5 bases from V and 3 bases from J, leaving 19 bases between. This CDR3 is 16 amino acids long. Germline CDR1 and CDR2: MDHEN and SYDVKM. The CDR3 DNA is TGTGCCAGCAGTGAGAGTTCAGGGACATTGGACACTGAAGCTTTCTTT. This encodes CASSESSGTLDTEAFF.

A word on this clonotype: This clone may be a read error of a much larger clone one base away. The final CDR3 position lacks the conserved phenylalanine or tryptophan, pointing to a likely read error. The chain combines TRBV27 with TRBJ1-5; possibly TRBD1 for D (6 bases). The CDR3 runs to 14 residues. Germline V gives CDR1 MNHEY, CDR2 SMNVEV (reference sequence). Trimming took off 5 bases at V and 7 bases at J, with 15 bases between the two ends. CDR3 sequence reads: CASSVDRARQPQHL. The CDR3 bases are TGTGCCAGCAGTGTGGACAGAGCAAGACAGCCCCAGCATTTG.

Here the CDR3 DNA reads TGTGCCAGCAGCAACAGGGCAAGGGAGGACACCATATATTTT. Amino acids: CASSNRAREDTIYF. This rearrangement joins TRBV28 to TRBJ1-3; a possible D gene is TRBD1 (6 bases). Per germline, CDR1 MDHEN and CDR2 SYDVKM. Deletions cut 6 bases from V and 8 bases from J, with 17 bases between. The CDR3 runs to 14 residues.

Ten or more counts support this clonotype. DNA of the CDR3: TGTGCCAGCAGACTAGCGGGGGACTACAATGAGCAGTTCTTC. Protein: CASRLAGDYNEQFF. The chain carries TRBV28 and TRBJ2-1, with TRBD2 matching over 11 bases. Germline CDR1 MDHEN, CDR2 SYDVKM. The CDR3 spans 14 residues. The V and J ends lost 6 bases and 3 bases, in that order; junction bases with no gene match: 1.

This clonotype showed up many times. The chain recombines TRBV7-2 with TRBJ1-1; a possible D gene is TRBD1 (5 bases). The V and J ends lost 3 bases and 3 bases respectively, with 23 bases between them. This CDR3 contains 18 residues. CDR1 and CDR2 (germline): SGHTA, FQGNSA. CDR3: CASSFKTGWRGFDTEAFF. The CDR3 nucleotides are TGTGCCAGCAGCTTCAAAACAGGTTGGAGAGGGTTCGACACTGAAGCTTTCTTT.

There are many counts of this clonotype. The chain has TRBV7-2 and TRBJ2-5; TRBD2 matches at 7 bases. This CDR3 region has 15 residues. Losses at the gene ends were 3 bases for V and 1 base for J; bases not matched to a gene: 5. Germline values: CDR1 SGHTA, CDR2 FQGNSA. CDR3 amino acids: CASSLAGVIQETQYF. The CDR3 nucleotides are TGTGCCAGCAGCTTGGCGGGGGTGATCCAAGAGACCCAGTACTTC.

This clonotype came up many times. The V gene is TRBV6-6, the J gene TRBJ2-2; TRBD1 agrees at 9 bases. Germline V lookup: CDR1 MNHNY, CDR2 SVGAGI (reference sequence). This CDR3 contains 17 residues. V was pared by 6 bases and J by 4 bases, with 12 bases of the junction left unmatched. The CDR3 is CASSSGTGIRSTGELFF. CDR3 bases: TGTGCCAGCAGCTCCGGGACAGGGATCCGCAGCACCGGGGAGCTGTTTTTT.

This clonotype was counted ten times or more. The CDR3: CASSRQLVGEKLFF. The CDR3 bases are TGTGCCAGCAGCCGACAGCTGGTGGGTGAAAAACTGTTTTTT. V and J are TRBV7-2 and TRBJ1-4; the D gene is possibly TRBD1 (5 bases). CDR3 size: 14 residues. Germline CDR1 reads SGHTA; CDR2 reads FQGNSA. V lost 5 bases to trimming and J lost 7 bases, with 14 bases between them.

Ten or more counts support this clonotype. This chain joins TRBV30 and TRBJ2-7; D is uncertain. Germline CDR1 GTSNPN, CDR2 SVGIG (reference sequence). Trimming pared 0 bases from V and 6 bases from J, leaving 15 bases between. The length of the CDR3 is 14 residues. This CDR3 is CAWSVPSYGSEQYF. The CDR3 DNA sequence: TGTGCCTGGAGTGTACCCTCATACGGTTCCGAGCAGTACTTC.

This clonotype has at least ten counts. The J gene is TRBJ2-1, the V gene TRBV7-2, with 8 bases identical to TRBD1. The CDR3 runs to 15 residues. Germline trimming cut 6 bases from V and 9 bases from J; bases unmatched to any gene: 13. Germline V CDR1 and CDR2: SGHTA, FQGNSA. The CDR3 protein is CASRPGGASRGEQFF. Here the CDR3 DNA reads TGTGCCAGCAGACCAGGGGGCGCCAGCAGGGGTGAGCAGTTCTTC.

The sample holds a few counts of this clonotype. This chain uses TRBV7-9 with TRBJ1-1; no firm D call. From germline, CDR1 is SEHNR and CDR2 FQNEAQ (reference sequence). The CDR3 is 15 residues long. Trimming left V 5 bases short and J 3 bases short, with 16 bases between. The CDR3 coding sequence is TGTGCCAGCAGCCCACCCGGTAGGAGCGACACTGAAGCTTTCTTT. Translated: CASSPPGRSDTEAFF.

This clonotype was picked up a small number of times. The chain couples TRBV2 to TRBJ2-2; D is unclear. The CDR3 is made up of 12 amino acids. V dropped 6 bases and J dropped 5 bases, with 7 bases sitting between them. Germline V gene lookup returns CDR1 SNHLY and CDR2 FYNNEI. Written as DNA, the CDR3 is TGTGCCAGCAGAGAGAGGACCGGGGAGCTGTTTTTT. Its translation is CASRERTGELFF.

J is TRBJ1-5 and V is TRBV6-5; D is undetermined. The CDR3 length is 13 residues. Germline V gene sequence: CDR1 MNHEY, CDR2 SVGAGI. V was cut by 6 bases and J by 0 bases, with 6 bases left in between. The CDR3 here is CASRPFSNQPQHF. The CDR3 coding sequence is TGTGCCAGCAGACCTTTTAGCAATCAGCCCCAGCATTTT.

This clonotype was detected a few times. The rearrangement uses TRBV12-3 or TRBV12-4 and TRBJ1-1; D unresolved. Trimming pared 4 bases from V and 0 bases from J, leaving 12 bases between. This CDR3 has 15 residues. The CDR3 here is CASSSPRDMNTEAFF. The CDR3 DNA reads as TGTGCCAGCAGTTCTCCCAGAGACATGAACACTGAAGCTTTCTTT.

This clonotype was observed a few times. The chain employs TRBV28 and TRBJ1-5; maybe TRBD1 (5 bases). This CDR3 comprises 14 residues. CDR1 and CDR2 from the germline V gene are MDHEN and SYDVKM. Trimming cost V 3 bases and J 5 bases, with 11 bases left between them. CDR3 residues: CASSFGGEDQPQHF. CDR3 coding DNA: TGTGCCAGCAGTTTTGGAGGGGAAGATCAGCCCCAGCATTTT.

This clonotype was detected many times. The chain couples TRBV6-5 to TRBJ1-3; the D is unclear. The germline V gene encodes CDR1 MNHEY and CDR2 SVGAGI. Between the trimmed V and J ends, which lost 3 bases and 0 bases, there was a span of 12 bases. This CDR3 has 16 amino acids. The CDR3 DNA is TGTGCCAGCAGTTATCGGTCCGTGATCTCTGGAAACACCATATATTTT. This encodes CASSYRSVISGNTIYF.

Ten or more counts support this clonotype. The chain carries TRBV7-9 and TRBJ1-1; D not certain. The CDR3 runs to 15 residues. The germline gives CDR1 SEHNR, CDR2 FQNEAQ (reference sequence). V was shortened by 5 bases and J by 3 bases, with 16 bases between the two germline ends. The CDR3 protein is CASSTPTRGDTEAFF. For the CDR3, the DNA is TGTGCCAGCAGCACCCCAACCCGCGGGGACACTGAAGCTTTCTTT. Combining the CDR3 with reference TRBV7-9 and TRBJ1-1 gives the whole variable domain DTGVSQNPRHKITKRGQNVTFRCDPISEHNRLYWYRQTLGQGPEFLTYFQNEAQLEKSRLLSDRFSAERPKGSFSTLEIQRTEQGDSAMYLCASSTPTRGDTEAFFGQGTRLTVV.

This clonotype was found many times. The chain employs TRBV29-1 and TRBJ1-1, with D unresolved. CDR3 length: 15 residues. The V gene lost 5 bases and the J gene lost 0 bases, with 16 bases spanning the gap. CDR1 and CDR2 (germline): SQVTM, ANQGSEA. CDR3 residues: CSVPRVGQMNTEAFF. The CDR3, as DNA: TGCAGCGTTCCCCGGGTAGGCCAGATGAACACTGAAGCTTTCTTT.